Listed below are T cell receptor beta chains from one sample, sequenced in a study of identical twins. TCRdb re-analysed the 5' RACE reads in MiXCR, keeping a single row per CDR3 protein. The data contain 1.5 million to 2 million distinct CDR3 sequences, around 29% of them singletons. Sequenced: cord blood. The receptors come from a newborn girl in good health. Each CDR3 is given with its conserved first and last residue. The D gene is left open where the match is weak. The size of a clone is reported for some rows only, either as once, few or many, or as a class for expanded clones.

>TRBJ2-1|.|TRBV3-1|.|15
TGTGCCAGCAGTCCTCAGGTAGCGGCGTACAATGAGCAGTTCTTC
CASSPQVAAYNEQFF
>TRBJ2-3|.|TRBV20-1|.|15
TGCAGTGCTATCCCCGGGGAGGAGCCCACAGATACGCAGTATTTT
CSAIPGEEPTDTQYF
>TRBJ2-7|.|TRBV29-1|few|13
TGCAGCGTTGTCCTCGCAGGGTCCTACGAGCAGTACTTC
CSVVLAGSYEQYF
>TRBJ2-3|.|TRBV10-3|few|15
TGTGCCATCAGGACGGGCGGGGTTAGCACAGATACGCAGTATTTT
CAIRTGGVSTDTQYF
>TRBJ2-7|.|TRBV5-1|.|15
TGCGCCAGCAGCTTCATGGCCCCCTCCTACAATGAGCAGTACTTC
CASSFMAPSYNEQYF
>TRBJ2-1|.|TRBV7-2|.|14
TGTGCCAACCGTTATGGGAGCTCCTACAATGAGCAGTTCTTC
CANRYGSSYNEQFF
>TRBJ2-1|.|TRBV29-1|.|14
TGCAGCGCTGCACCCACCGGGGTTGGAGAGACCCAGTTCTTC
CSAAPTGVGETQFF
>TRBJ1-2|.|TRBV20-1|few|13
TGCAGTGCTAGTGTCCAGGGGAGCTATGGCTACACCTTC
CSASVQGSYGYTF
>TRBJ2-7|.|TRBV27|few|14
TGTGCCAGCAGTTTTCTGACGGACCCCTACGAGCAGTACTTC
CASSFLTDPYEQYF
>TRBJ1-5|TRBD1|TRBV28|.|12
TGTGCCATTACAGGGGGCGATCAGCCCCAGCATTTT
CAITGGDQPQHF
>TRBJ1-6|.|TRBV6-1|few|15
TGTGCCAGCAGTGAAAGGGACGGGCGAAAATTCACCCTCCACTTT
CASSERDGRKFTLHF
>TRBJ2-3|TRBD2|TRBV10-3|.|16
TGTGCCATCAGTGACTTCGAGCGGGAGAGTTCGGATACGCAGTATTTT
CAISDFERESSDTQYF
>TRBJ1-6|.|TRBV10-3|few|14
TGTGCCATCAGCCGGACAAGTGAAGATTCACCCCTCCACTTT
CAISRTSEDSPLHF
>TRBJ1-4|.|TRBV12-3/TRBV12-4|.|15
TGTGCCGGCAGTCCTGACAGCCTGACTAATGAAAAACTGTTTTTT
CAGSPDSLTNEKLFF
>TRBJ2-7|.|TRBV6-2/TRBV6-3|.|14
TGTGCCAGCAGTTACGGGGGGGCCCCCTACGAGCAGTACTTC
CASSYGGAPYEQYF
>TRBJ1-1|TRBD1|TRBV20-1|.|14
TGCAGTGCTAGCCCCTGGCAGGGGGCTACTGAAGCTTTCTTT
CSASPWQGATEAFF
>TRBJ1-5|.|TRBV6-1|.|13
TGTGCCAGCAGTTTCACAGGGTCCCAGCCCCAGCATTTT
CASSFTGSQPQHF
>TRBJ1-2|.|TRBV4-2|once|14
TGTGCCAGCAGCCAAGTTAAACCAAACTATGGCTACACCTTC
CASSQVKPNYGYTF
>TRBJ2-1|.|TRBV29-1|few|12
TGCAGCGTGTCGGGTAGAGGCAATGAGCAGTTCTTC
CSVSGRGNEQFF
>TRBJ2-3|.|TRBV28|many|14
TGTGCCAGCAGCCTTACTAGAGCCACAGATACGCAGTATTTT
CASSLTRATDTQYF
>TRBJ2-7|.|TRBV20-1|many|14
TGCAGTGCTAGAGTAGGGGGATCAAGCTACGAGCAGTACTTC
CSARVGGSSYEQYF
>TRBJ2-3|.|TRBV2|few|18
TGTGCCAGCAGGGGTCCGAGGACCCAAGCCCTTGCGCCAGATACGCAGTATTTT
CASRGPRTQALAPDTQYF
>TRBJ2-1|.|TRBV18|few|15
TGTGCCAGCTCACCAGCCCAAATAATAGGTGATGAGCAGTTCTTC
CASSPAQIIGDEQFF
>TRBJ2-1|.|TRBV27|.|13
TGTGCCAGCAGTTTCCGTTGCAGCAATGGGCAGTTCTTC
CASSFRCSNGQFF
>TRBJ1-5|.|TRBV19|.|13
TGTGCCAGTGACTGGGGGACAAATCAGCCCCAGCATTTT
CASDWGTNQPQHF
>TRBJ2-1|TRBD2|TRBV12-3/TRBV12-4|.|15
TGTGCCAGCAGTCCGACTAGCGCTCTACAAGAGACCCAGTTCTTC
CASSPTSALQETQFF
>TRBJ2-1|TRBD2|TRBV5-1|few|17
TGCGCCAGCAGCACGGGACTAGCGGGAGGGGCCTACAATGAGCAGTTCTTC
CASSTGLAGGAYNEQFF
>TRBJ1-5|.|TRBV7-9|few|13
TGTCACCTGGGGGGCTTTAGCAATCAGCCCCAGCATTTT
CHLGGFSNQPQHF
>TRBJ2-5|.|TRBV7-2|.|14
TGTGCCAGCAGCCCCGACAGGTCGAATAACCCCCAGTACTTC
CASSPDRSNNPQYF
>TRBJ2-3|.|TRBV12-3/TRBV12-4|few|13
TGTGCCAGCAGTATCGTCAGGCACGATACGCAGTATTTT
CASSIVRHDTQYF
>TRBJ2-7|.|TRBV10-3|.|15
TGTGCCATCAGTGAGTCCGCACAGGGGAGGAGGGAGCAGTACTTC
CAISESAQGRREQYF
>TRBJ1-1|TRBD1|TRBV6-6|few|14
TGTGCCAGCACCCCCGGGACAGGGGACACTGAAGCTTTCTTT
CASTPGTGDTEAFF
>TRBJ1-2|.|TRBV6-1|.|12
TGTGCCAGCCAGGAGGTGGACTATGGCTACACCTTC
CASQEVDYGYTF
>TRBJ2-1|.|TRBV4-2|once|14
TGTGCCAGCAGCCAAGAAAAGGACTACGATGAGCAGTTCTTC
CASSQEKDYDEQFF
>TRBJ2-1|TRBD2|TRBV7-9|few|17
TGTGCCAGCAGCTTACGGATCGCGGGAGGAGCCTACAATGAGCAGTTCTTC
CASSLRIAGGAYNEQFF
>TRBJ2-1|.|TRBV12-3/TRBV12-4|.|15
TGTGCCAGCAGTCCCGAAGTAGTAGGGGGGGGTGAGCAGTTCTTC
CASSPEVVGGGEQFF